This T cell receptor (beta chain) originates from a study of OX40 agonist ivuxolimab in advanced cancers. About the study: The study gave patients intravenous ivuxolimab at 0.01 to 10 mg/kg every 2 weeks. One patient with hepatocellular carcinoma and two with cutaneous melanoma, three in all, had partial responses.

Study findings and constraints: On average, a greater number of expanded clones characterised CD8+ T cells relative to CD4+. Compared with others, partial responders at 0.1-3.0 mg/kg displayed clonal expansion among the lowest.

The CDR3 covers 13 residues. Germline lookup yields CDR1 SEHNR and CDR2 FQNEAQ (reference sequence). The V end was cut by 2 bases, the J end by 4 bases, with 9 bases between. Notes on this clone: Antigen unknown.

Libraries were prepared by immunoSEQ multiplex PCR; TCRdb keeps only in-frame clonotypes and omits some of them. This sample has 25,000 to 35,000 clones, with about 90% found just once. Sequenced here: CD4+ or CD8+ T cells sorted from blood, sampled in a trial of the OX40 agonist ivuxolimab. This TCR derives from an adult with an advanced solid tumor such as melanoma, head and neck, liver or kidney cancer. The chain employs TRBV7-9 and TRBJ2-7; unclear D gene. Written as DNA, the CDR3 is TGTGCCAGCAGCTTAATACAGTCTTACGAGCAGTACTTC. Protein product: CASSLIQSYEQYF.